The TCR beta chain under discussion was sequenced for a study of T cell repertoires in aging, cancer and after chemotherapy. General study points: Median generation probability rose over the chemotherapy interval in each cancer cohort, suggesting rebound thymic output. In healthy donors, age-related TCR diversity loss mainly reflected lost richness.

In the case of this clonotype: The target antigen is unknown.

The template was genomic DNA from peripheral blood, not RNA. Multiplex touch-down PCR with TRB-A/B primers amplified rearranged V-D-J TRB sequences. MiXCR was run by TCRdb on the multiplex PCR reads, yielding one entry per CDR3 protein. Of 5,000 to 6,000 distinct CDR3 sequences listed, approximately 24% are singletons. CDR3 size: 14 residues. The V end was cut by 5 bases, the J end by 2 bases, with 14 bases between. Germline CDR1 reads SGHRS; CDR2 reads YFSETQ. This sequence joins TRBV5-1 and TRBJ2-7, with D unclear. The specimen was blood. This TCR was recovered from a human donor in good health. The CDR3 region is CASRFVLGTYEQYF. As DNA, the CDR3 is TGCGCCAGCAGGTTCGTTCTGGGAACCTACGAGCAGTACTTC.